This TCR beta chain was documented in a study of regulatory T cells in long-lasting Graves disease. Study results and limitations: It is possible that accuracy was reduced by the small size of the sample.

Germline-derived CDR1 and CDR2 are SGHRS and YFSETQ. The CDR3 has 16 residues. The germline V and J ends were trimmed by 0 bases and 5 bases, with 15 bases remaining between them. The table lists this clonotype with a few counts. The antigen remains unidentified. Relying on iRepertoire HTBI primers and Arm-PCR of CDR3 regions, the team built TCR beta libraries. Authors' methods: Around 59 TRBV and some 15 TRBJ segments were identified across samples. TCRdb redid the calling of the multiplex PCR reads with MiXCR, one entry per CDR3 protein. TCRdb, not the authors, supplied the V and J calls. The sample lists 600,000 to 850,000 distinct CDR3 sequences, 25% to 35% occurring once. Time point given: persistent/refractory GD, antithyroid drugs over 5 years with positive TRAb. The TCR library was prepared using RNA isolated from PBMCs.

This sample comprised peripheral blood mononuclear cells (PBMCs), obtained when the disease was refractory, from a patient treated with antithyroid drugs. This sequence was found in a female donor with Graves disease. V gene TRBV5-1 combines with J gene TRBJ1-5, with D possibly TRBD1 on 6 matching bases. The CDR3 here is CASSLGPGEPDQPQHF. The CDR3 nucleotides are TGCGCCAGCAGCTTGGGACCAGGGGAACCCGATCAGCCCCAGCATTTT.